The rows below give T cell receptor beta chains drawn from one sample of a study of T cell responses to AZD1222 COVID-19 vaccine. Sequenced by immunoSEQ multiplex PCR; TCRdb stores in-frame clones only, minus some. This table holds 100,000 to 150,000 clones, approximately 88% found once. The sample in question was peripheral blood, obtained on day 0 of AZD1222 vaccination. These TCRs come from an adult in good health. Each CDR3 is given with its conserved first and last residue. The D gene is left open where the match is weak. Not every row has a clone size; where given, it reads once, few, many or a size class.

.	.	TRBV5-4	CASSLDIYRERGNTEAFF
.	once	TRBV4-1	CASSQDRRANGYTF
.	.	TRBV7-2	CASSLGSSQNYEQYF
.	.	TRBV10-2	CASRPTRGASSYNEQFF
.	.	TRBV30	CAWSTPGPPNQPQHF
.	.	TRBV6-5	CASSYATGNYGYTF
TRBD1	.	TRBV12-5	CASVGQGAFEAFF
.	.	TRBV4-2	CASSLHRGAGSYEQHF
.	.	TRBV25-1	CASSEFTGLGYNYEQYF
.	.	TRBV19	CASRPRGAQPQHF
.	.	TRBV6-5	CASSYSGQLLNYGYTF
.	.	TRBV3-1/TRBV3-2	CASSQQGTQPQHF
TRBD1	.	TRBV6-6	CASPGQGLDTEAFF
.	.	TRBV12-3/TRBV12-4	CASRPGTLYGYTF
.	.	TRBV11-2	CASSLVLSYNEQFF
.	.	TRBV12-5	CASGLGGGWETQYF
.	.	TRBV7-2	CASSQDRGSREQYF
.	.	TRBV5-1	CASSLNLGSSPLHF
.	.	TRBV6-5	CASSIQGDFYTEAFF
.	once	TRBV15	CATSRGGTGNTIYF
.	.	TRBV5-6	CASSPDSRSYNEQFF
.	.	TRBV19	CASSPGLVGYEQYF
.	.	TRBV13	CASSFGEGGPNYGYTF
.	.	TRBV20-1	CSARTQREQYF
.	.	TRBV24-1	CATAGTPPDTQYF
TRBD1	.	TRBV6-2/TRBV6-3	CASSLTGGNQPQHF
.	.	TRBV11-2	CASSLVPTGSSNEKLFF
.	.	TRBV5-1	CASSIDGTDTQYF
.	.	TRBV5-6	CASSLGWAGEAFF
.	.	TRBV6-5	CASSYSTQGDSPLHF
TRBD1	.	TRBV7-6	CASSWGTARRNEQFF